The clone carrying this TCR beta chain was counted a single time. Trimming stripped 1 base from V and 2 bases from J, with 6 bases between. Germline V gene sequence: CDR1 SGHVS, CDR2 FNYEAQ. CDR3 size: 13 residues. These data are taken from a study of Tregs in tolerant kidney transplant recipients. Profiling relied on immunoSEQ multiplex PCR, and the TCRdb table lists in-frame clones only, not all of them. The table has roughly 66,000 clones, roughly 89% seen once. This rearrangement joins TRBV7-6 to TRBJ2-7; D gene uncertain. The sequence came from a human donor who received a combined kidney and bone marrow transplant. The source material was CD8+ T cells from blood, sampled before the transplant. CDR3 sequence reads: CASSLEPTYEQYF. CDR3 in DNA: TGTGCCAGCAGCTTAGAGCCGACCTACGAGCAGTACTTC.